The clone carrying this T cell receptor (beta chain) was seen ten or more times. Via MiXCR, TCRdb re-called the RT-PCR reads, giving one row per CDR3 protein. The table includes around 700,000 distinct CDR3 sequences, 11% to 15% detected once. V was trimmed by 6 bases and J by 2 bases, leaving 9 bases between them. Germline-derived CDR1 and CDR2 are DFQATT and SNEGSKA (reference sequence). The CDR3 totals 12 residues. The sequence derives from a female donor in good health, serving as a healthy control. The sequenced sample consisted of memory CD4+ T cells from blood. V and J are TRBV20-1 and TRBJ2-3; the D is unclear. CDR3 bases: TGCAGTGCCCCCTCCATCACAGATACGCAGTATTTT. As protein: CSAPSITDTQYF.